This entry concerns a single T cell receptor beta chain. The data were obtained in a study of T-cell memory formation after mild COVID-19. Overall study context: Clusters were largely donor specific.

TCRdb re-analysed the 5' RACE reads in MiXCR, keeping a single row per CDR3 protein. The sample holds around 370,000 distinct CDR3 sequences, under 25% seen once. CDR3 length equals 12 residues. V was cut by 1 base and J by 6 bases, with 6 bases left in between. CDR1 is MGHDK and CDR2 is SYGVNS in the germline V gene. The TCR sequence derives from an adult woman who had mild COVID-19 (a few samples of this study predate the infection). Cell type and time point are not known. The chain is built from TRBV25-1 and TRBJ2-5, with D unresolved. The sample consisted of PBMCs or a T cell subset sorted from them (not recorded which). The chain's CDR3 is CASSELGKTQYF. CDR3 in DNA: TGTGCCAGCAGTGAATTGGGGAAGACCCAGTACTTC.